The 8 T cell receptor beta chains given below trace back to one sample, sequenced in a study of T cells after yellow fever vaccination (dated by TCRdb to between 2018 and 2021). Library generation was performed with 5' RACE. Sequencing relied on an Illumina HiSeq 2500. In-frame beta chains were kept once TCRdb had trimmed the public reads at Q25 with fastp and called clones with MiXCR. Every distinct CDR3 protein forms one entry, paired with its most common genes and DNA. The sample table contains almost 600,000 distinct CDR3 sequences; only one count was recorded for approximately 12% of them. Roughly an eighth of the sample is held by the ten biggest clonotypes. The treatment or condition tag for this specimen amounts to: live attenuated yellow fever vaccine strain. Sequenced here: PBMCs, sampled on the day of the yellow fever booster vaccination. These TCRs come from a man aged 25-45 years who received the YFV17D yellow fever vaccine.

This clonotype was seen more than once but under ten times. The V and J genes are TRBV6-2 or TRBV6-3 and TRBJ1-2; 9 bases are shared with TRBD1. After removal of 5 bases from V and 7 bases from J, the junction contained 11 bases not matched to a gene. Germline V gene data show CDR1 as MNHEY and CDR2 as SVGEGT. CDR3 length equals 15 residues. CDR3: CASSNFRQGEFGYTF. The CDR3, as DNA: TGTGCCAGCAGTAACTTCCGACAGGGGGAATTTGGCTACACCTTC.

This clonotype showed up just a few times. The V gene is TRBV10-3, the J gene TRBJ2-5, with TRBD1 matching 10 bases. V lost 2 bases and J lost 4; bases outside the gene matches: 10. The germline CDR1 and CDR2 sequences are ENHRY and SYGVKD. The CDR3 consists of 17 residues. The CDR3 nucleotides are TGTGCCATCAGTGAGACCCCGGGACAGGGGTTAGGAGAGACCCAGTACTTC. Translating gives CAISETPGQGLGETQYF.

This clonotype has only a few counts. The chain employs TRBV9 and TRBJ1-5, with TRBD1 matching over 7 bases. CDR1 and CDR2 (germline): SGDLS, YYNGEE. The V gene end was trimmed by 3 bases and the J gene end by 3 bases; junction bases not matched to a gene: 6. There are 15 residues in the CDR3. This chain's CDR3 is CASSATGWYNQPQHF. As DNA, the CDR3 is TGTGCCAGCAGCGCGACAGGGTGGTACAATCAGCCCCAGCATTTT.

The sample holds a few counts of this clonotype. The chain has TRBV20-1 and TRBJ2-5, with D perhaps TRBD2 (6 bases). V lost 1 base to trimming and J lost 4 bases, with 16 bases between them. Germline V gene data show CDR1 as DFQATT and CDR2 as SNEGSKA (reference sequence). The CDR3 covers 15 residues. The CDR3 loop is CSARVGGAPAETQYF. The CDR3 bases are TGCAGTGCTAGAGTAGGAGGGGCCCCGGCAGAGACCCAGTACTTC.

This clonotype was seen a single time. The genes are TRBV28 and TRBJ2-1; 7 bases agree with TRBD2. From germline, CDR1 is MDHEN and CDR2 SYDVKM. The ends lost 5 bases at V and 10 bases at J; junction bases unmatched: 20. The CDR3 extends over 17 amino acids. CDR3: CASSLFSGPSTLGEQFF. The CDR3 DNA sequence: TGTGCCAGCAGTCTCTTTAGCGGGCCGTCTACCCTCGGGGAGCAGTTCTTC. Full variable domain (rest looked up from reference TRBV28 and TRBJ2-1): DVKVTQSSRYLVKRTGEKVFLECVQDMDHENMFWYRQDPGLGLRLIYFSYDVKMKEKGDIPEGYSVSREKKERFSLILESASTNQTSMYLCASSLFSGPSTLGEQFFGPGTRLTVL.

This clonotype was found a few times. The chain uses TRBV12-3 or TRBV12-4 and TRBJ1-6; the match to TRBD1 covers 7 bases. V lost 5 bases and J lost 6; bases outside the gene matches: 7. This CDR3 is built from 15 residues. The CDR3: CASSQTGQVNSPLHF. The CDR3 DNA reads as TGTGCCAGCAGTCAAACCGGACAGGTTAATTCACCCCTCCACTTT.

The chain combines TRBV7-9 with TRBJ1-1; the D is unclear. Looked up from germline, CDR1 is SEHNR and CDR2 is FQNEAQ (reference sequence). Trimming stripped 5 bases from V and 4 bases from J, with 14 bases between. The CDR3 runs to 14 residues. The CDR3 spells CASSNTNGVTEAFF. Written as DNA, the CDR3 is TGTGCCAGCAGCAACACGAACGGAGTCACTGAAGCTTTCTTT.

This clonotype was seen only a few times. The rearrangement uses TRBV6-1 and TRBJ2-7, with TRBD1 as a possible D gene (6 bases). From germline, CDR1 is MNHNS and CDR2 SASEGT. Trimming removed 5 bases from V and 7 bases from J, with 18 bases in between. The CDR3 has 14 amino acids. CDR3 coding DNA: TGTGCCAGCAGTACACCGGGACACCTTGGGGAGCAGTACTTC. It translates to CASSTPGHLGEQYF.